The present T cell receptor (beta chain) was sequenced within a study of beta chain features in type 1 diabetes. Expressed TCRB transcripts got sequenced, as all isolated RNA was reverse transcribed. Sequenced by immunoSEQ multiplex PCR; TCRdb stores in-frame clones only, minus some. The sample holds 390,000 or so clones, roughly 13% seen once. The CDR3 consists of 16 residues. CDR1 SGHDN and CDR2 FVKESK come from the germline V gene. V trimming: 0 bases; J trimming: 4 bases; junction bases outside the gene matches: 3. The receptor was isolated from a man aged 30 to 39 in good health. J is TRBJ2-3 and V is TRBV14; 11 bases match TRBD2. Sequenced: naive CD4+ T cells from blood. The CDR3 is CASSQEVLAGADTQYF. In nucleotides, the CDR3 is TGTGCCAGCAGCCAAGAAGTACTAGCGGGGGCAGATACGCAGTATTTT. The complete variable domain, with remaining parts taken from reference TRBV14 and TRBJ2-3, reads EAGVTQFPSHSVIEKGQTVTLRCDPISGHDNLYWYRRVMGKEIKFLLHFVKESKQDESGMPNNRFLAERTGGTYSTLKVQPAELEDSGVYFCASSQEVLAGADTQYFGPGTRLTVL.